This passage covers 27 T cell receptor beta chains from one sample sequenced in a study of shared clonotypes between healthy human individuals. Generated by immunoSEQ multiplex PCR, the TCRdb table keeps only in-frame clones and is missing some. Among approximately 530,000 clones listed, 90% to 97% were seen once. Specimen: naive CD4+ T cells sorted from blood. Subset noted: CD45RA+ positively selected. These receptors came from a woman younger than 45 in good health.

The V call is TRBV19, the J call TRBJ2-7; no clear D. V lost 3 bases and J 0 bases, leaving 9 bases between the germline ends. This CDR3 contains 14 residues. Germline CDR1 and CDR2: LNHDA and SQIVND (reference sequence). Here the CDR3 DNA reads TGTGCCAGTAGTATCGACGGCTACTCCTACGAGCAGTACTTC. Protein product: CASSIDGYSYEQYF.

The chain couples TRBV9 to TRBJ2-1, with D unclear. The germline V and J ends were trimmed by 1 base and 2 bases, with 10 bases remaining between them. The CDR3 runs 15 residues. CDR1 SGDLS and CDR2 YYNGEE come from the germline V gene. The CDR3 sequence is CASSVSGDTYNEQFF. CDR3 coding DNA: TGTGCCAGCAGCGTATCTGGGGATACCTACAATGAGCAGTTCTTC.

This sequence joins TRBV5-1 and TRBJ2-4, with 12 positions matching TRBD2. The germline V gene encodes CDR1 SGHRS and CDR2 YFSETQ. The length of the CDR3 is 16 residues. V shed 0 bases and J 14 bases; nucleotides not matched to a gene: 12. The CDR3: CASSLAPATSGSIKYF. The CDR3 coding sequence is TGCGCCAGCAGCTTGGCTCCAGCGACTAGCGGGAGTATTAAGTACTTC.

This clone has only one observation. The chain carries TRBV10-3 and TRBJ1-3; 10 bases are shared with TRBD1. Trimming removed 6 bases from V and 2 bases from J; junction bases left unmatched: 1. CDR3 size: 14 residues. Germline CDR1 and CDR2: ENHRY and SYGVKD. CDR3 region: CAIRGTGAGNTIYF. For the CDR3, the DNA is TGTGCCATCAGGGGGACAGGGGCTGGAAACACCATATATTTT.

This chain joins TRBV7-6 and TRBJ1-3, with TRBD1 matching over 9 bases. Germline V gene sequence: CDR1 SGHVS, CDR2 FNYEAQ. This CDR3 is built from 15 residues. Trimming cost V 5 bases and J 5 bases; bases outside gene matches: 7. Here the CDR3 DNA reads TGTGCCAGCAGCCTCGGCACAGGGGGCAGAAACACCATATATTTT. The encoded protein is CASSLGTGGRNTIYF.

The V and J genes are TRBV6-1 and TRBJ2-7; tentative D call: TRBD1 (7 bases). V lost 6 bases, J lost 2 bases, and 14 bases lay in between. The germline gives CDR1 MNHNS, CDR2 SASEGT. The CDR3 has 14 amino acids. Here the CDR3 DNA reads TGTGCCAGCAGGCGGGGACAGCTAGCCTACGAGCAGTACTTC. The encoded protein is CASRRGQLAYEQYF.

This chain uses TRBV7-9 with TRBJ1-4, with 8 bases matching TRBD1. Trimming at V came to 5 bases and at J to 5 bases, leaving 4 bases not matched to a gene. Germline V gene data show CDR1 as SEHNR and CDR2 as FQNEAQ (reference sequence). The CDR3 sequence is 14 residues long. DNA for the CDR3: TGTGCCAGCAGCACCGACAGGGGCAATGAAAAACTGTTTTTT. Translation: CASSTDRGNEKLFF.

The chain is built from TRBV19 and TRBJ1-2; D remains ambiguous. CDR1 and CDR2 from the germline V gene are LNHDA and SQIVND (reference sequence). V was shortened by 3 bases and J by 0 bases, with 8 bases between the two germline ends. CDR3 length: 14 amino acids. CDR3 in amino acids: CASSISGPNYGYTF. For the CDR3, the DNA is TGTGCCAGTAGTATCAGCGGCCCTAACTATGGCTACACCTTC.

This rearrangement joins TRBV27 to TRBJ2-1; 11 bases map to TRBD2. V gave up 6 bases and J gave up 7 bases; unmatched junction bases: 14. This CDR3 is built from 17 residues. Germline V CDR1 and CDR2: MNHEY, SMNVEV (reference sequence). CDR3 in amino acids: CASRPLAGGPITNEQFF. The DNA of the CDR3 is TGTGCCAGCAGGCCCTTAGCGGGAGGGCCTATTACGAATGAGCAGTTCTTC.

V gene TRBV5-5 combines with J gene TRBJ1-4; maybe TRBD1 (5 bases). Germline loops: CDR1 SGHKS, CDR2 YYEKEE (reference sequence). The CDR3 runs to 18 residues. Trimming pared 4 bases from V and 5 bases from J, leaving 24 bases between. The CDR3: CASSLDVQKRGYNEKLFF. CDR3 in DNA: TGTGCCAGCAGCCTCGACGTCCAAAAGCGGGGGTACAATGAAAAACTGTTTTTT.

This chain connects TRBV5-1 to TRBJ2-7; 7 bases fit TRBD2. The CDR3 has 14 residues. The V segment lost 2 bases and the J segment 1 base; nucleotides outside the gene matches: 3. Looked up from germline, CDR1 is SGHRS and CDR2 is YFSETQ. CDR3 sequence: CASSFRGESYEQYF. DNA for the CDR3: TGCGCCAGCAGCTTCCGGGGGGAATCCTACGAGCAGTACTTC.

CDR3 nucleotide sequence: TGTGCCAGCAGCTGGGATCAAGGGGTCTATGGCTACACCTTC. Translated: CASSWDQGVYGYTF. The V and J genes are TRBV6-5 and TRBJ1-2, with D possibly being TRBD1 (5 bases). Germline V gene sequence: CDR1 MNHEY, CDR2 SVGAGI. This CDR3 has 14 residues. V was trimmed by 6 bases and J by 4 bases, leaving 15 bases between them.

CDR3 DNA: TGTGCCAGCAGTTACTCGACAGGGAACCTGAACGAGCAGTACTTC. Protein product: CASSYSTGNLNEQYF. The V and J genes are TRBV6-5 and TRBJ2-7; TRBD1 agrees at 7 bases. V was clipped by 0 bases and J by 5 bases; unmatched bases: 7. The CDR3 sequence is 15 residues long. Germline V CDR1 and CDR2: MNHEY, SVGAGI.

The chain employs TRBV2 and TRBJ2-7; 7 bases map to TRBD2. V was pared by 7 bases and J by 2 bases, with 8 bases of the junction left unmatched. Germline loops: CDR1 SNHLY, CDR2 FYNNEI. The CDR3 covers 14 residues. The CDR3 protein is CASNVGGGPYEQYF. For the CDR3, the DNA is TGTGCCAGCAACGTCGGCGGGGGTCCCTACGAGCAGTACTTC.

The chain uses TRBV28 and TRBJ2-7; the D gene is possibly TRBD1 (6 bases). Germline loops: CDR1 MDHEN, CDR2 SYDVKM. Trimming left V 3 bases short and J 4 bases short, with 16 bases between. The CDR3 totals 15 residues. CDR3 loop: CASSFLGHDQYEQYF. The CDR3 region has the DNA TGTGCCAGCAGTTTTCTGGGACACGACCAGTACGAGCAGTACTTC.

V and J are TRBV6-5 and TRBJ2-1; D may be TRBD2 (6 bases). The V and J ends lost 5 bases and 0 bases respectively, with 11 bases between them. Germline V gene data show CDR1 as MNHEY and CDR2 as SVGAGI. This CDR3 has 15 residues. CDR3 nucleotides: TGTGCCAGCAGTCAGGCCGGGGGCTCCTACAATGAGCAGTTCTTC. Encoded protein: CASSQAGGSYNEQFF.

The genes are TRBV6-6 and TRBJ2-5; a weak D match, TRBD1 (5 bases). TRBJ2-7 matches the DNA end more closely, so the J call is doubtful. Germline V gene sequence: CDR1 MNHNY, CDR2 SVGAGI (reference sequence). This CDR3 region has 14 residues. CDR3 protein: CASNTRDSSYEQYF. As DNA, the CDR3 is TGTGCCAGCAATACACGCGACAGTTCCTACGAGCAGTACTTC.

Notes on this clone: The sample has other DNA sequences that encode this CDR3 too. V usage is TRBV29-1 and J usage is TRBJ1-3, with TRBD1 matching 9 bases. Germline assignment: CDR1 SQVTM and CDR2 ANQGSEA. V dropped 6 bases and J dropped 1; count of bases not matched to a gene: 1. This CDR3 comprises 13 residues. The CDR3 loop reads CSVGTGSGNTIYF. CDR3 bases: TGCAGCGTCGGGACAGGGTCTGGAAACACCATATATTTT.

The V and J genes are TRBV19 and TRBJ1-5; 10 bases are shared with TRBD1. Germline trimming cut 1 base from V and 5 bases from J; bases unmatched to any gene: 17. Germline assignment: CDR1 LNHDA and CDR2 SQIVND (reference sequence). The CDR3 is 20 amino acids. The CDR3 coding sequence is TGTGCCAGTAGTATAGGCGGACCGGGACAGGGGTTCAGGTCGGATCAGCCCCAGCATTTT. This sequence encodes CASSIGGPGQGFRSDQPQHF. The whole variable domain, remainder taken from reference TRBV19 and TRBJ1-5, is DGGITQSPKYLFRKEGQNVTLSCEQNLNHDAMYWYRQDPGQGLRLIYYSQIVNDFQKGDIAEGYSVSREKKESFPLTVTSAQKNPTAFYLCASSIGGPGQGFRSDQPQHFGDGTRLSIL.

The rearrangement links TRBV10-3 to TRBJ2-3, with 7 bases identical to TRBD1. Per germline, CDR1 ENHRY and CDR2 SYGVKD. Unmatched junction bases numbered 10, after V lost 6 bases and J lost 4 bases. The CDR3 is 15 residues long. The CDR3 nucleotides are TGTGCCATCAGCGAGGGGCAGGGGGTGGCAGATACGCAGTATTTT. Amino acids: CAISEGQGVADTQYF.

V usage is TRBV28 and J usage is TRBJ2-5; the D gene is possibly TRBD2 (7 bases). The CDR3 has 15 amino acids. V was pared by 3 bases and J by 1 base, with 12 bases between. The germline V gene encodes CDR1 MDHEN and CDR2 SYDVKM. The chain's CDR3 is CASSLGGALQETQYF. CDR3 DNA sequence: TGTGCCAGCAGTTTGGGGGGGGCCCTCCAAGAGACCCAGTACTTC.

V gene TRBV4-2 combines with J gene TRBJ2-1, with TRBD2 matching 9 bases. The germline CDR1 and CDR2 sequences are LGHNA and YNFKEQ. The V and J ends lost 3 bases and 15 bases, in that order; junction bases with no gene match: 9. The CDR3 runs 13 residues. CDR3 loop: CASSQTLAGLRFF. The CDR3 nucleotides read TGTGCCAGCAGCCAGACACTAGCGGGCTTAAGGTTCTTC.

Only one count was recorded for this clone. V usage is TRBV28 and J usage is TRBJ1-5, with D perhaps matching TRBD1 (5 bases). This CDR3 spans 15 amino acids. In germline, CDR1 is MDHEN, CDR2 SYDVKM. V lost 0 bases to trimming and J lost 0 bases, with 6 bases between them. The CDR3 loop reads CASSLWTASNQPQHF. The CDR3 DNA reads TGTGCCAGCAGTTTATGGACAGCTAGCAATCAGCCCCAGCATTTT.

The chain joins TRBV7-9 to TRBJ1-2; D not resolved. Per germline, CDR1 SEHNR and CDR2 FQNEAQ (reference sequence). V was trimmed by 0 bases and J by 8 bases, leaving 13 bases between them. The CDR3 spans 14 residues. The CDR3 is CASSLADTSLGYTF. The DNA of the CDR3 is TGTGCCAGCAGCTTAGCCGACACCTCCTTAGGCTACACCTTC.

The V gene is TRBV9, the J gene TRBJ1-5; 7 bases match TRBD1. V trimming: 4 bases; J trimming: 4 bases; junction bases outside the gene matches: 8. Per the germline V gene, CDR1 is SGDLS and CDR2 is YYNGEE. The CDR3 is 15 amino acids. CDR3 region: CASSFSGDSNQPQHF. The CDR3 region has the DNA TGTGCCAGCAGCTTTTCGGGGGACAGTAATCAGCCCCAGCATTTT.

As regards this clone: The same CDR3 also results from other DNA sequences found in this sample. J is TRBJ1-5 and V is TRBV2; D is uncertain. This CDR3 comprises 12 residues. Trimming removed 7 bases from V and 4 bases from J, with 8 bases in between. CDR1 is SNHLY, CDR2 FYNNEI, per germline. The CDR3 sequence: CASKGLNQPQHF. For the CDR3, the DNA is TGTGCCAGCAAGGGCCTTAATCAGCCCCAGCATTTT.

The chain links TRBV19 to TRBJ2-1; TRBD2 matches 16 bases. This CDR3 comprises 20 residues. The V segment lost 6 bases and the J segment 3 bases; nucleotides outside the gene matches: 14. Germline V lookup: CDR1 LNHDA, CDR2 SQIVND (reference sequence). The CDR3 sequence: CASSKRPGLAGGPVYNEQFF. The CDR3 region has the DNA TGTGCCAGTAGCAAGAGACCGGGACTAGCGGGAGGGCCTGTCTACAATGAGCAGTTCTTC.